This record looks at one T cell receptor beta chain sequence and its context. Some clones are missing from TCRdb's copy, which holds only in-frame ones; the method was immunoSEQ multiplex PCR. Here the sample spans about 50,000 clones, around 90% being singletons. These data come from a study of blood T cell repertoires in COVID-19. Trimming shortened V by 4 bases and J by 3 bases, and 11 bases separated the two germline ends. This CDR3 has 14 amino acids. The germline gives CDR1 SNHLY, CDR2 FYNNEI. The chain joins TRBV2 to TRBJ2-3; possibly TRBD1 for D (6 bases). This receptor was taken from a human donor in a cohort sampled during active COVID-19. The specimen sequenced was peripheral blood. CDR3 protein: CASSAVQGTDTQYF. CDR3 DNA: TGTGCCAGCAGTGCAGTCCAGGGGACAGATACGCAGTATTTT.